This T cell receptor beta chain was identified during a study of blood T cells in healthy people across ages. Then a second PCR, running about 7 to 11 cycles, was carried out with a sample-barcoded 5' primer and a J-beta primer mix. In TCRdb, the 5' RACE reads were re-called with MiXCR into one record per CDR3 protein. The data show about 570,000 distinct CDR3 sequences, 27% seen once. Per the germline V gene, CDR1 is SGHTA and CDR2 is FQGNSA. V shed 8 bases, J shed 2 bases, and the junction held 2 bases outside the gene matches. The CDR3 is 14 residues long. This clonotype showed up just a few times.

Sequences were obtained from blood. The chain has TRBV7-2 and TRBJ2-5; 13 bases are shared with TRBD2. This receptor was identified in an older woman in good health. The CDR3 protein is CASQLAGGQETQYF. DNA for the CDR3: TGTGCCAGCCAACTAGCGGGGGGGCAAGAGACCCAGTACTTC.